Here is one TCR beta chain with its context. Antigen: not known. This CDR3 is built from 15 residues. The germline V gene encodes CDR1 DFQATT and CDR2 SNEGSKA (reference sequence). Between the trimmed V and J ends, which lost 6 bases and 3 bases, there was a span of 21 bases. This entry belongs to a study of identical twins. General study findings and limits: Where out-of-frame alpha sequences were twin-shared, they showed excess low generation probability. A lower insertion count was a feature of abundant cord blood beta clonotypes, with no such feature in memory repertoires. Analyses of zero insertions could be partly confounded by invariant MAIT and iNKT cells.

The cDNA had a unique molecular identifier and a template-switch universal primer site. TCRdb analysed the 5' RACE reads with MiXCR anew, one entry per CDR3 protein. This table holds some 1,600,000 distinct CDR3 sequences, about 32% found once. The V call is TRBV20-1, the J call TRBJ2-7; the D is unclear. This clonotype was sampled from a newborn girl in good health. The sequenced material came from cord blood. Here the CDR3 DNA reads TGCAGTGCCGCGAGGCTGGTTGGGTTCAACTACGAGCAGTACTTC. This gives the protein CSAARLVGFNYEQYF.